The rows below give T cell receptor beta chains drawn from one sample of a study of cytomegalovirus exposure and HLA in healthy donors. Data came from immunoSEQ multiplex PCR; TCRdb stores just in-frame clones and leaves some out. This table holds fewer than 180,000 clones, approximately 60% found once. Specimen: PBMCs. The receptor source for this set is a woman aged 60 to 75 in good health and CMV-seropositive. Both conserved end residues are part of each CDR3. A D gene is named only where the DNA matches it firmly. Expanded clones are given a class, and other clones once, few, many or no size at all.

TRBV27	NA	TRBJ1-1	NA	CASSSRGAYGEAFF
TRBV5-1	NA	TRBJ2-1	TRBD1	CASNRQGSYNEQFF
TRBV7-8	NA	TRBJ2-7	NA	CASSLEAGRAYEQYF
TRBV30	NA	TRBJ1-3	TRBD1	CAWSRTGLMAGNTIYF
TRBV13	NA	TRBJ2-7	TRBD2	CASSPGLAYEQYF
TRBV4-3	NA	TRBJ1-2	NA	CASSQDREETNGYTF
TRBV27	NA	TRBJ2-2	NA	CASGARGPNTGELFF
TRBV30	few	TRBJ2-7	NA	CAWSNGIYEQYF
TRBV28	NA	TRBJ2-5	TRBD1	CASSFLGQSQETQYF
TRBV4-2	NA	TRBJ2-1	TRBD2	CASSQELTSGRGNEQFF
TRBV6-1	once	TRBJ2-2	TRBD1	CASTRQGDDTGELFF
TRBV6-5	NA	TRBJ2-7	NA	CAVAVSSVTYEQYF
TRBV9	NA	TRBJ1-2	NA	CASSVDASVSYGYTF
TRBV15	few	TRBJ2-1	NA	CATSRDRQGRNEQFF
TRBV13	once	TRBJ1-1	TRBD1	CASSPGQGGTEAFF
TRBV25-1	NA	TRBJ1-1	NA	CASSEIDGGPVEAFF
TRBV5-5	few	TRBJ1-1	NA	CASTRREGTEAFF
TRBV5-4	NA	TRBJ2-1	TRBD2	CASSWASGQNEQFF
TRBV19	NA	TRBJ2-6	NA	CASSMLRGAHGANVLTF
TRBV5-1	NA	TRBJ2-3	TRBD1	CASSLVGGGQGADTQYF
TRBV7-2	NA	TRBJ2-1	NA	CASSAQVESYNEQFF
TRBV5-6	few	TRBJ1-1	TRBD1	CASSGAGQANTEAFF
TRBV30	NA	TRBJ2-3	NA	CAWRVLASADTQYF
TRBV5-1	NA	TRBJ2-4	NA	CASSLGNREGAKNIQYF
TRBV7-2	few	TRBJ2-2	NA	CASSLFAVTTSTGELFF
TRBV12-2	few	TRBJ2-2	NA	CASRSRTGWFRELFF
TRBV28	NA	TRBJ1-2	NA	CASSLDSTLYGYTF
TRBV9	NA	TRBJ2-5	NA	CASSAAGSPMETQYF
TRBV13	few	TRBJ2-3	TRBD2	CASSFRVGGSTDTQYF
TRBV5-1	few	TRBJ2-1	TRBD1	CASTSLGRGNNEQFF
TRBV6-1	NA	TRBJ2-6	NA	CASSEGFSGANVLTF
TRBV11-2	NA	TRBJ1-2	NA	CASSLASSPSYGYTF
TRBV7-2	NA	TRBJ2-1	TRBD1	CASSRQGTSYNEQFF
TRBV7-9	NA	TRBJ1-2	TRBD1	CASSPPNRGINYGYTF
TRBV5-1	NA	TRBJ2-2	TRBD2	CASSLVAGGTQAGELFF
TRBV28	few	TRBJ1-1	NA	CASSPPAGQNTEAFF
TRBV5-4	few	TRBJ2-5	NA	CASSLAVRTDGTQYF
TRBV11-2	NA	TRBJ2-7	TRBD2	CASSLKSLADPYEQYF
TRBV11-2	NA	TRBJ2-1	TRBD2	CASSPGLAGGISSYNEQFF
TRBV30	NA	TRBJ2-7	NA	CAWTTQDYQSYEQYF
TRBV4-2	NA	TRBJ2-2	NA	CASSQDERSSGELFF
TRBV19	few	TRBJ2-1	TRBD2	CASSPTSGRGSYNEQFF
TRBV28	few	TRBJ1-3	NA	CASSNPGISGNTIYF
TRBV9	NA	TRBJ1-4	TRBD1	CASSVGTGVEKLFF
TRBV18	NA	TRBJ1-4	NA	CASSPRTASTNEKLFF
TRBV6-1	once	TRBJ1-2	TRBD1	CASSAQGSPVFNYGYTF
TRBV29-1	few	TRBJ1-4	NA	CSVVPATNEKLFF
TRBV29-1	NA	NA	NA	CSVKGLLPEQYF
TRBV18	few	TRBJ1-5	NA	CASSPAANQPQHF
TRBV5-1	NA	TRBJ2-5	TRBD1	CASSATGTVETQYF
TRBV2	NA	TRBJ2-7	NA	CASSVQRLYEQYF
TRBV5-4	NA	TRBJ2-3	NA	CASSFSSTDTQYF
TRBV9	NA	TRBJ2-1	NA	CASSVSGLNEQFF
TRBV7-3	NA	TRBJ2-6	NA	CASTTGSGANVLTF
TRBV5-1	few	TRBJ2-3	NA	CASSDPGLNTDTQYF
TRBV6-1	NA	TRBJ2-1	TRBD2	CASILAGGPNEQFF